This T cell receptor beta chain was found in a study of blood T cell repertoires in COVID-19. Across the whole study: PBMCs, B-cell-depleted T cells, or T cells were the source of the cDNA or gDNA that made up the material.

The CDR3 is 14 residues long. CDR1 and CDR2 from the germline V gene are LNHNV and YYDKDF (reference sequence). The V and J ends lost 0 bases and 2 bases respectively, with 8 bases between them. TCRdb keeps only in-frame clones here, not all; method: immunoSEQ multiplex PCR. This repertoire shows 350,000 to 450,000 clones, more than 85% found once; its top ten account for 0.86%. The TCR sequence derives from a woman in her thirties or forties who had been exposed to COVID-19. Sequenced: PBMCs or T cells enriched from blood (not recorded which). The chain combines TRBV15 with TRBJ2-7, with D unresolved. The CDR3 loop reads CATSRERLAYEQYF. As DNA, the CDR3 is TGTGCCACCAGCAGAGAGAGACTCGCCTACGAGCAGTACTTC. Full variable domain (outside the CDR3, taken from reference TRBV15 and TRBJ2-7): DAMVIQNPRYQVTQFGKPVTLSCSQTLNHNVMYWYQQKSSQAPKLLFHYYDKDFNNEADTPDNFQSRRPNTSFCFLDIRSPGLGDTAMYLCATSRERLAYEQYFGPGTRLTVT.